These T cell receptor beta chains were read from a single sample in a study of blood T cell repertoires in COVID-19. Generated by immunoSEQ multiplex PCR, the TCRdb table keeps only in-frame clones and is missing some. The sample records fewer than 200,000 clones, about 91% being singletons. Sequenced input: peripheral blood. These receptors were collected from a woman aged 50 to 60 with acute or convalescent COVID-19. The CDR3 runs from the conserved cysteine through the conserved F or W. The D gene is left open where the match is weak. Expanded clones get a size class; other rows say once, few or many, or leave the size out.

TRBJ1-2 TRBV19 NA TRBD1 TGTGCCAGTAGCGGACAGGGGCCACCGTATGGCTACACCTTC CASSGQGPPYGYTF
TRBJ2-7 TRBV30 NA NA TGTGCCTGGAATTTAGGGGTGAGCTCCTACGAGCAGTACTTC CAWNLGVSSYEQYF
TRBJ2-5 TRBV19 NA TRBD2 TGTGCCAGTAGTATGGGGACTAGCGGGAGGGCCGGGGAGACCCAGTACTTC CASSMGTSGRAGETQYF
TRBJ2-7 TRBV12-3/TRBV12-4 NA NA TGTGCCAGCAGTCCCGACAGCTCCTACGAGCAGTACTTC CASSPDSSYEQYF
TRBJ2-1 TRBV4-1 NA TRBD1 TGCGCCAGCAGCCAAATGGGACAGGGGGCGTTCGATGAGCAGTTCTTC CASSQMGQGAFDEQFF
TRBJ1-2 TRBV9 NA TRBD1 TGTGCCAGCAGCGTATTCACAGGGGATTTAGGCTACACCTTC CASSVFTGDLGYTF
TRBJ1-2 TRBV5-6 NA NA TGTGCCAGCAGCTTCCCTACCGAGCACTATGGCTACACCTTC CASSFPTEHYGYTF
TRBJ1-6 TRBV7-3 NA NA TGTGCCAGCAGCTGGTCCGGAGATTCACCCCTCCACTTT CASSWSGDSPLHF
TRBJ2-7 TRBV7-8 NA TRBD2 TGTGCCAGCAGCTCTGGACTAGCGGGACCCTACGAGCAGTACTTC CASSSGLAGPYEQYF
TRBJ2-1 TRBV27 NA NA TGTGCCAGCAGTTTGGGTCAGGTGCTCCCCTCCTACAATGAGCAGTTCTTC CASSLGQVLPSYNEQFF
TRBJ1-4 TRBV9 NA NA TGTGCCAGCAGCGTAGGAATAGCGGGCCTGGGGAATGAAAAACTGTTTTTT CASSVGIAGLGNEKLFF
TRBJ2-3 TRBV6-1 NA NA TGTGCCAGCAGTGAACCTTGGACGGAGGAGACAGATACGCAGTATTTT CASSEPWTEETDTQYF
TRBJ1-6 TRBV7-2 NA NA TGTGCCAGCAGCTACACCAGGGGAATGAATTCACCCCTCCACTTT CASSYTRGMNSPLHF
TRBJ1-4 TRBV9 NA NA TGTGCCAGCAGCGTGAGGGCCGTGGCGAGTGAAAAACTGTTTTTT CASSVRAVASEKLFF
TRBJ2-5 TRBV7-3 NA TRBD2 TGTGCCAGCAACCCGTCCAGCGGGGGGGAGGAGACCCAGTACTTC CASNPSSGGEETQYF
TRBJ1-2 TRBV19 NA TRBD1 TGTGCCAGTAGCAACAAATTGGGGACAGGGCTTGGCTACACCTTC CASSNKLGTGLGYTF
TRBJ2-7 TRBV30 once TRBD1 TGTGCCTGGAGTCCCCGACAGGGCTACTACGAGCAGTACTTC CAWSPRQGYYEQYF
TRBJ2-5 TRBV4-2 NA NA TGTGCCAGCAGCCAAGAAGGCCCTTCTAGAAACTTCATTGAGACCCAGTACTTC CASSQEGPSRNFIETQYF
TRBJ1-2 TRBV18 NA NA TGTGCCAGCTCACAGAACGGGGAAGGCTACACCTTC CASSQNGEGYTF
TRBJ1-2 TRBV19 NA TRBD1 TGTGCCAGTAACCGGCAGGGGGACACGACTAACTATGGCTACACCTTC CASNRQGDTTNYGYTF
TRBJ1-2 TRBV5-1 NA NA TGCGCCAGCAGCTTAGGTGGAGGACGCCCGACTAACTATGGCTACACCTTC CASSLGGGRPTNYGYTF
TRBJ1-1 TRBV4-1 once NA TGCGCCAGCAGCCAAGTTGGAGGGAGGGTGAACACTGAAGCTTTCTTT CASSQVGGRVNTEAFF
TRBJ1-1 TRBV6-5 NA TRBD1 TGTGCCAGCAGGCGGACAGGGACTCATGGTTTCTTT CASRRTGTHGFF
TRBJ1-5 TRBV3-1/TRBV3-2 once NA TGTGCCAGCAGAGCCAAGATGTCGGGATTCTGTCAGCCCCAGCATTTT CASRAKMSGFCQPQHF
TRBJ2-7 TRBV5-6 NA NA TGTGCCAGCAGCGCGGGGTGGGGGATATCCTACGAGCAGTACTTC CASSAGWGISYEQYF
TRBJ1-2 TRBV5-1 NA TRBD1 TGCGCCAGCAGCTTGGAGGCAGGGGGCGGCTACACCTTC CASSLEAGGGYTF
TRBJ1-2 TRBV7-2 NA TRBD1 TGTGCCAGCAGCCCGGGACAGCGATCCTATGGCTACACCTTC CASSPGQRSYGYTF
TRBJ2-7 TRBV5-1 NA NA TGCGCCAGCAGCGAAAACTCCGGGACTCCCGGGCCGCAGTACTTC CASSENSGTPGPQYF
TRBJ1-1 TRBV7-2 NA TRBD1 TGTGCCAGCAGCTTATATGGCACGGGACAGGCTGGAACTGAAGCTTTCTTT CASSLYGTGQAGTEAFF
TRBJ2-2 TRBV15 NA TRBD2 TGTGCCACCCAGCGGGAATACACCGGGGAGCTGTTTTTT CATQREYTGELFF
TRBJ2-3 TRBV11-3 NA NA TGTGCCAGCAGCTTAGAGGTAATAGCAGATACGCAGTATTTT CASSLEVIADTQYF
TRBJ2-2 TRBV5-1 NA TRBD1 TGCGCCAGCCACCCGGCCAACGACAGGGGGCGAGCCGGGGAGCTGTTTTTT CASHPANDRGRAGELFF
TRBJ2-3 TRBV27 NA NA TGTGCCAGCAGTCCAGGGCCCAGGTTCGTCGGTACGCAGTATTTT CASSPGPRFVGTQYF
TRBJ1-1 TRBV18 NA TRBD1 TGTGCCAGCTCACCAAGAACAGGGGACACTGAAGCTTTCTTT CASSPRTGDTEAFF
TRBJ1-5 TRBV6-5 once TRBD1 TGTGCCAGCAAAACAGGGGAGAGTCAGCCCCAGCATTTT CASKTGESQPQHF
TRBJ2-7 TRBV27 NA NA TGTGCCAGCAGTTTATCCTCGAGGGCCCAGACCTACGAGCAGTACTTC CASSLSSRAQTYEQYF
TRBJ2-1 TRBV5-1 NA NA TGCGCCAGCAGCTTGCGCAGCTACAATGAGCAGTTCTTC CASSLRSYNEQFF
TRBJ2-3 TRBV4-3 NA NA TGCGCCAGCAGCCAAGATGGGGCTCCCCGAGGTGCAGATACGCAGTATTTT CASSQDGAPRGADTQYF
TRBJ2-5 TRBV6-5 NA TRBD1 TGTGCCAGCAGAAAACAGGGGTTACAAGAGACCCAGTACTTC CASRKQGLQETQYF
TRBJ2-6 TRBV6-2/TRBV6-3 NA TRBD1 TGTGCCAGCAGTTACACGACAGGGGGCTCTGGGGCCAACGTCCTGACTTTC CASSYTTGGSGANVLTF
TRBJ2-2 TRBV6-2/TRBV6-3 few NA TGTGCCAGCAGCAGGGGTATTAGCACCGGGGAGCTGTTTTTT CASSRGISTGELFF
TRBJ1-4 TRBV21-1 few NA TGTGCCTCCCGACAGGGGGCCTCGGAAAAACTGTTTTTT CASRQGASEKLFF
TRBJ2-7 TRBV18 NA NA TGTGCCAGCTCACTACAGGAGAAGGGAGGTTACGAGCAGTACTTC CASSLQEKGGYEQYF
TRBJ2-5 TRBV21-1 NA NA TGTGCCAGCAGCAAAGGCCTTGAGGGGGAGGGGAGAGAGACCCAGTACTTC CASSKGLEGEGRETQYF